This T cell receptor (beta chain) was captured in a study of cytotoxic CD8 clonotypes in ibrutinib-treated CLL (dated by TCRdb to the early 2020s). Context from the whole study: The cohort was composed of under 12 relapsed/refractory and roughly 16 treatment-naive patients; IGHV unmutated status was identified in some 17 patients. Responses were partial in around 24 patients and complete in 2; after median 68 months follow-up, some 14 stayed in remission and 12 progressed. The response samples were drawn at a median of roughly twelve months into treatment, with a range of about 6 to 40 months. Samples averaged about 260,000 productive templates and 90,000 to 100,000 productive rearrangements. Longitudinal samples were available for about 30% of the roughly 90 trial participants. Cryopreserved peripheral blood mononuclear cells were obtained prior to treatment, at the time of response, and at either disease progression or sustained remission. Every remission and progressive disease sample was obtained while ibrutinib was still being received by the patients. What the research found in general, with its limitations: Clonality rose at ibrutinib response, remained stable during sustained remission, and dropped back toward baseline at progression. Public clonotypes were rare and either shrank or stayed stable during treatment, and the rise in clonality at ibrutinib response reflected expansion of private clonotypes. At baseline, clonality was higher than in age-matched healthy donors and showed a strong correlation with circulating CD8+ T-cell counts. Sampling times were not matched between patients in sustained remission and patients whose disease was progressing, and lymph node repertoires were not examined.

On this clone itself: What antigen it recognizes has not been identified. Qualities for individual bases were not recorded, and no much larger clone is one base off.

CDR3 length: 13 amino acids, cysteine to phenylalanine. The CDR3 DNA has 39 bases and is translated from base 1. V loses 5 bases of germline sequence and J loses 2 bases, and the interval between the two ends is 10 bases. CDR1 and CDR2 are drawn from the germline V gene: KGHSH, LQKENI. On a MiSeq, deep resolution sequencing aimed for a depth between 1 in 1 million and 1 in 200,000 T cells, with each clonotype covered approximately 10x on average. The immunoSEQ hsTCRB Kit was used to generate the TCR beta libraries. As for the original processing: ImmunoSEQ Data Assistant and ImmunoSEQ Analyzer were used for data analysis, and V, D and J genes were assigned according to IMGT definitions. Clonality was computed as one minus normalized Shannon entropy of productive rearrangement frequencies, ranging from 0 to 1. Public clonotype analysis was restricted to overrepresented clonotypes comprising at least 0.05% of each patient's repertoire. Around 12 age-matched healthy donor repertoires from immuneACCESS were used as controls for clonality. Drawn from immuneACCESS, this table holds only the in-frame rearrangements with V and J called that TCRdb kept. Clones are partly lost; checked studies trace under half to an unresolved V gene and leave the rest unexplained. V and J calls and clone size come straight from that table; D and trimming were deduced from the DNA. The sample has approximately 40,000 clones on record, about three quarters of them singletons. Over 9.5% of the sample is taken by the ten largest.

The intended sense of this specimen's time point label: progressive disease on ibrutinib. For TCR beta library preparation, about 2 micrograms of genomic DNA was extracted from cryopreserved PBMCs. High-throughput TCR beta sequencing was performed on longitudinal blood samples from CLL patients receiving ibrutinib monotherapy. The patients took part in an open-label, single-center phase 2 trial of ibrutinib monotherapy. This specimen was PBMCs, taken at disease progression, from a patient treated with ibrutinib. The source of this sequence is a human donor with chronic lymphocytic leukemia. The sequence joins TRBV18 to TRBJ2-7; there is no confident call for the D gene. The CDR3 has the sequence CASSTPFAYEQYF. The DNA sequence is as follows: TGTGCCAGCTCAACCCCATTTGCCTACGAGCAGTACTTC.